The 26 T cell receptor beta chains below all came from one sample that was sequenced in a study of shared clonotypes between healthy human individuals. TCRdb's copy holds only in-frame clones and misses some; the assay was immunoSEQ multiplex PCR. The sample holds roughly 2,000,000 clones, 93% seen once. CD45RO-negative CD8 cells positively selected for CCR7 made up the naive population, which excluded terminally differentiated effector memory CD45RA+ cells. Sequences were obtained from naive CD8+ T cells from PBMCs. Receptors originate from a man younger than 35 in good health. Some clones in this sample may be carry-over from other donors' samples.

The V and J genes are TRBV7-2 and TRBJ2-3; 8 positions agree with TRBD2. The ends lost 1 base at V and 6 bases at J; junction bases unmatched: 6. Germline V gene data show CDR1 as SGHTA and CDR2 as FQGNSA. The CDR3 runs to 15 residues. The CDR3 region has the DNA TGTGCCAGCAGCTTAGAAGCGGGAGACGGTGATACGCAGTATTTT. Translation gives CASSLEAGDGDTQYF. The full variable domain, its missing parts supplied by reference TRBV7-2 and TRBJ2-3, is GAGVSQSPSNKVTEKGKDVELRCDPISGHTALYWYRQSLGQGLEFLIYFQGNSAPDKSGLPSDRFSAERTGGSVSTLTIQRTQQEDSAVYLCASSLEAGDGDTQYFGPGTRLTVL.

This clone was counted once. V and J are TRBV13 and TRBJ2-3, with TRBD1 matching over 7 bases. Germline CDR1 reads PRHDT; CDR2 reads FYEKMQ (reference sequence). The CDR3 consists of 15 residues. Germline trimming cut 4 bases from V and 4 bases from J; bases unmatched to any gene: 8. The CDR3 region is CASSYGRGGADTQYF. The CDR3 DNA reads TGTGCCAGCAGCTACGGCCGAGGGGGCGCAGATACGCAGTATTTT. Using reference TRBV13 and TRBJ2-3 for the parts outside the CDR3, the full variable domain is AAGVIQSPRHLIKEKRETATLKCYPIPRHDTVYWYQQGPGQDPQFLISFYEKMQSDKGSIPDRFSAQQFSDYHSELNMSSLELGDSALYFCASSYGRGGADTQYFGPGTRLTVL.

The chain is built from TRBV12-5 and TRBJ1-3, with unresolved D. CDR1 is LGHNT, CDR2 FRNRAP, per germline. This CDR3 has 13 residues. Deletions cut 5 bases from V and 0 bases from J, with 5 bases between. The CDR3 DNA reads as TGTGCTAGTGGTGCCCTCTCTGGAAACACCATATATTTT. It is translated as CASGALSGNTIYF.

The rearrangement joins TRBV5-5 to TRBJ1-4; D is ambiguous. V was pared by 2 bases and J by 0 bases, with 5 bases between. CDR1 is SGHKS, CDR2 YYEKEE, per germline (reference sequence). The CDR3 is made up of 14 amino acids. For the CDR3, the DNA is TGTGCCAGCAGCTTCGGGACAACTAATGAAAAACTGTTTTTT. Amino acids: CASSFGTTNEKLFF.

This clone was seen just once. J is TRBJ2-7 and V is TRBV4-3; D could derive from TRBD1 or TRBD2 (5 bases each). The CDR3 sequence is 16 residues long. Germline assignment: CDR1 LGHNA and CDR2 YSLEER. Trimming left V 5 bases short and J 3 bases short, with 20 bases between. CDR3 in amino acids: CASSYYTGTEDYEQYF. DNA for the CDR3: TGCGCCAGCAGCTATTACACCGGGACGGAAGACTACGAGCAGTACTTC.

V and J are TRBV28 and TRBJ2-4; 9 bases align to TRBD1. J lost 9 bases, V lost 5 bases, and 2 bases had no gene match. The CDR3 runs 12 residues. The germline V gene has CDR1 MDHEN and CDR2 SYDVKM. The CDR3 sequence: CASSTGGGIQYF. CDR3 bases: TGTGCCAGCAGTACAGGGGGCGGCATTCAGTACTTC.

This clone was detected a few times. Distinct nucleotide sequences in the sample also encode this CDR3. J is TRBJ1-1 and V is TRBV6-5; D is possibly TRBD1 (6 bases). The CDR3 extends over 14 amino acids. The germline V gene encodes CDR1 MNHEY and CDR2 SVGAGI. V lost 4 bases, J lost 2 bases, and 11 bases lay in between. The CDR3 protein is CASSWRTANTEAFF. CDR3 DNA: TGTGCCAGCAGTTGGCGGACAGCCAACACTGAAGCTTTCTTT.

The rearrangement uses TRBV28 and TRBJ1-4; 9 nucleotides align to TRBD1. Germline V gene data show CDR1 as MDHEN and CDR2 as SYDVKM. This CDR3 spans 16 amino acids. The V gene end was trimmed by 2 bases and the J gene end by 4 bases; junction bases not matched to a gene: 5. CDR3: CASSLIMGQGNEKLFF. The CDR3 DNA reads as TGTGCCAGCAGTTTAATAATGGGACAGGGTAATGAAAAACTGTTTTTT.

This rearrangement joins TRBV13 to TRBJ1-1; tentatively, D is TRBD1 (5 bases). Looked up from germline, CDR1 is PRHDT and CDR2 is FYEKMQ (reference sequence). V lost 5 bases, J lost 6 bases, and 10 bases lay in between. The CDR3 contains 12 residues. The CDR3 reads CASSPYRSEAFF. The CDR3, as DNA: TGTGCCAGCAGCCCATACAGGTCTGAAGCTTTCTTT.

The rearrangement joins TRBV4-1 to TRBJ2-5; no clear D gene. The CDR3 length is 15 residues. Trimming removed 2 bases at V and 5 bases at J, with 15 bases between. Germline values: CDR1 MGHRA, CDR2 YSYEKL. The DNA for the CDR3 is TGCGCCAGCAGCCAACGAGGATCTTCGGAGGAGACCCAGTACTTC. Translation: CASSQRGSSEETQYF.

V gene TRBV30 combines with J gene TRBJ2-1; D ambiguous. The CDR3 sequence is 15 residues long. From germline, CDR1 is GTSNPN and CDR2 SVGIG (reference sequence). V dropped 0 bases and J dropped 4 bases, with 13 bases sitting between them. CDR3 DNA sequence: TGTGCCTGGAGTGTACTGGTGTCCAGGTACAATGAGCAGTTCTTC. Translating it yields CAWSVLVSRYNEQFF.

This clone was recorded only once. The rearrangement links TRBV28 to TRBJ2-1, with TRBD1 matching over 9 bases. There are 16 residues in the CDR3. CDR1 and CDR2 from the germline V gene are MDHEN and SYDVKM. V was clipped by 5 bases and J by 4 bases; unmatched bases: 9. The CDR3 bases are TGTGCCAGCAGTCGCCTCCGGGACAGGGTTTACAATGAGCAGTTCTTC. The encoded protein is CASSRLRDRVYNEQFF.

This chain uses TRBV27 with TRBJ2-7, with 10 bases matching TRBD2. V lost 6 bases to trimming and J lost 2 bases; unmatched junction nucleotides: 10. This CDR3 region has 16 residues. From germline, CDR1 is MNHEY and CDR2 SMNVEV (reference sequence). CDR3 sequence reads: CASRLEAGGPPYEQYF. The CDR3 DNA is TGTGCCAGCAGACTCGAAGCGGGAGGGCCCCCCTACGAGCAGTACTTC.

The J gene is TRBJ1-5, the V gene TRBV2; D unclear. Germline V lookup: CDR1 SNHLY, CDR2 FYNNEI. The CDR3 runs 14 residues. V lost 3 bases and J lost 1, with 7 bases in between. CDR3 nucleotides: TGTGCCAGCAGTGACTGGCAGAGCAATCAGCCCCAGCATTTT. This translates into CASSDWQSNQPQHF.

In nucleotides, the CDR3 is TGCGCCAGCAGTGATTTTGGGCGGCGGGGGCACTCCTACGAGCAGTACTTC. Translated, it gives CASSDFGRRGHSYEQYF. The chain links TRBV10-2 to TRBJ2-7, with D perhaps TRBD2 (7 bases). Germline V gene data show CDR1 as WSHSY and CDR2 as SAAADI. Trimming pared 3 bases from V and 0 bases from J, leaving 18 bases between. There are 17 residues in the CDR3.

As concerns this clone: Other DNA sequences of this sample code for an identical CDR3. This chain uses TRBV7-9 with TRBJ2-3; D not certain. The CDR3 has 12 amino acids. Germline assignment: CDR1 SEHNR and CDR2 FQNEAQ (reference sequence). Trimming shortened V by 5 bases and J by 3 bases, and 6 bases separated the two germline ends. For the CDR3, the DNA is TGTGCCAGCAGCCCTTGGACAGATACGCAGTATTTT. It specifies CASSPWTDTQYF.

J is TRBJ1-4 and V is TRBV7-9; 9 bases align to TRBD1. This CDR3 spans 14 amino acids. Germline V CDR1 and CDR2: SEHNR, FQNEAQ (reference sequence). Unmatched junction bases numbered 3, after V lost 2 bases and J lost 8 bases. The CDR3 bases are TGTGCCAGCAGCTTACGGACAGGGGAGGAAAAACTGTTTTTT. Translation: CASSLRTGEEKLFF. Using reference TRBV7-9 and TRBJ1-4 for the parts outside the CDR3, the full variable domain is DTGVSQNPRHKITKRGQNVTFRCDPISEHNRLYWYRQTLGQGPEFLTYFQNEAQLEKSRLLSDRFSAERPKGSFSTLEIQRTEQGDSAMYLCASSLRTGEEKLFFGSGTQLSVL.

Comments on this clone: Other nucleotide sequences from this sample produce the same CDR3. The rearrangement uses TRBV4-3 and TRBJ2-7, with unresolved D. Germline V gene lookup returns CDR1 LGHNA and CDR2 YSLEER. Trimming removed 0 bases at V and 4 bases at J, with 13 bases between. CDR3 length: 15 residues. This CDR3 is CASSQDWGSTYEQYF. DNA for the CDR3: TGCGCCAGCAGCCAAGATTGGGGTAGCACTTACGAGCAGTACTTC.

The V gene is TRBV21-1, the J gene TRBJ2-1; whether TRBD1, the table's D call, matches the DNA was not checked. TRBV21-1 is termed a pseudogene. CDR3 length: 11 amino acids. This chain's CDR3 is CASRPRDKRFF. The CDR3 DNA reads TGTGCCAGCAGACCCCGGGACAAGCGGTTCTTC.

The V and J genes are TRBV7-9 and TRBJ2-1; D unclear. The CDR3 has 11 residues. V was trimmed by 1 base and J by 9 bases, leaving 4 bases between them. The germline gives CDR1 SEHNR, CDR2 FQNEAQ (reference sequence). In nucleotides, the CDR3 is TGTGCCAGCAGCTTAGGCATTGAGCAGTTCTTC. As protein: CASSLGIEQFF.

The chain joins TRBV2 to TRBJ1-1, with TRBD1 identical over 8 bases. Germline V CDR1 and CDR2: SNHLY, FYNNEI. V was clipped by 3 bases and J by 8 bases; unmatched bases: 11. CDR3 length: 15 residues. The CDR3 here is CASSEGQGAIKEAFF. As DNA, the CDR3 is TGTGCCAGCAGTGAGGGGCAGGGGGCGATTAAAGAAGCTTTCTTT.

The rearrangement links TRBV6-5 to TRBJ2-7; no reliable D call. V was pared by 0 bases and J by 2 bases, with 8 bases between. Germline values: CDR1 MNHEY, CDR2 SVGAGI. This CDR3 comprises 14 residues. The CDR3: CASSYSLGTYEQYF. The CDR3, as DNA: TGTGCCAGCAGTTACTCGTTGGGGACCTACGAGCAGTACTTC.

This clone appeared a single time. This chain links TRBV28 with TRBJ2-7; 15 bases fit TRBD2. Germline V lookup: CDR1 MDHEN, CDR2 SYDVKM. There are 22 residues in the CDR3. With 10 bases clipped from V and 0 bases from J, the junction kept 25 bases outside the gene matches. CDR3: CATHTWSQTGTSGRRSSYEQYF. In DNA form, the CDR3 reads TGTGCCACCCACACTTGGTCTCAAACCGGGACTAGCGGGAGGAGGAGCTCCTACGAGCAGTACTTC.

The chain combines TRBV10-2 with TRBJ2-7; D perhaps matches TRBD1 (5 bases). This CDR3 region has 12 residues. V dropped 10 bases and J dropped 6 bases, with 16 bases sitting between them. CDR1 is WSHSY and CDR2 is SAAADI in the germline V gene. Here the CDR3 DNA reads TGCGCCACCTCAGGGTCATCCGCCGAGCAGTACTTC. This codes for CATSGSSAEQYF.

The rearrangement joins TRBV6-1 to TRBJ2-7; 9 nucleotides align to TRBD1. There are 13 residues in the CDR3. Germline CDR1 MNHNS, CDR2 SASEGT. The junction had 8 bases not matched to a gene; V was cut back by 10 bases and J by 4 bases. The CDR3 sequence: CATTGTGLYEQYF. CDR3 nucleotide sequence: TGTGCCACAACCGGGACAGGGTTGTACGAGCAGTACTTC.

The chain links TRBV6-4 to TRBJ2-1; a possible D gene is TRBD2 (5 bases). The CDR3 length is 12 residues. Germline V gives CDR1 MRHNA, CDR2 SNTAGT. The CDR3 nucleotides are TGTGAAGCGGTTGGCTCCTACAATGAGCAGTTCTTC. Protein product: CEAVGSYNEQFF.